This T cell receptor (beta chain) stems from a study of tumor-infiltrating lymphocytes in primary liver carcinoma. Germline assignment: CDR1 SGHRS and CDR2 YFSETQ. The CDR3 runs 15 residues. Trimming pared 4 bases from V and 7 bases from J, leaving 19 bases between. Co-extraction of both nucleic acids (RNA and DNA) used about 17-33 mg of unsorted bulk tissue. With chronic HBV infection, the patients were also treatment-naive. Production of TCR beta cDNA used around 0.45 ug total RNA together with a constant-region primer. Slightly modified ARM-PCR with three nested multiplex PCR rounds yielded TCR beta libraries. Investigators reported that the first two PCR rounds, at roughly 10 cycles each, used TRBV1-TRBV30 forward primers with a C-beta reverse primer. TCRdb re-analysed the multiplex PCR reads in MiXCR, keeping a single row per CDR3 protein. The table records about 99,000 distinct CDR3 sequences, over 55% of them present only once.

The chain is built from TRBV5-1 and TRBJ2-3; D is uncertain. Sequencing was done on a sample of liver tumor tissue from sampling region 5. Stated subset: tumor region T5, tumor centre. The TCR comes from a woman aged 55 to 70 with primary liver carcinoma and hepatitis B virus infection. The CDR3 nucleotides read TGCGCCAGCAGCCGTTCCACGGAACTCGCACATACGCAGTATTTT. Its protein product is CASSRSTELAHTQYF.